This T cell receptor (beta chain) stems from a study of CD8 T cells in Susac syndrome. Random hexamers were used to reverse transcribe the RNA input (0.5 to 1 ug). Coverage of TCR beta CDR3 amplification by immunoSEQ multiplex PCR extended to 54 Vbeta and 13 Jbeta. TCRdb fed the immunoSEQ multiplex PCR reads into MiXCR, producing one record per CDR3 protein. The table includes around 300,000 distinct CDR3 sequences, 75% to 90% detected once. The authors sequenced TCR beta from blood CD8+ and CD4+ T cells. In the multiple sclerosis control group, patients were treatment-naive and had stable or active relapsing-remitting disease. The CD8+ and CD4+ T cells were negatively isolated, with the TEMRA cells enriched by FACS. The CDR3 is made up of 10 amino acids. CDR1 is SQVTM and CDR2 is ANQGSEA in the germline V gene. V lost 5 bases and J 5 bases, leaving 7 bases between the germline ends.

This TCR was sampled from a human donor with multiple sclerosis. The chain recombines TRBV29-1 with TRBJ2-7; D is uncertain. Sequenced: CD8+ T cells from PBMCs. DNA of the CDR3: TGCAGCGTTAGGGTCAACGAGCAGTACTTC. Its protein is CSVRVNEQYF.